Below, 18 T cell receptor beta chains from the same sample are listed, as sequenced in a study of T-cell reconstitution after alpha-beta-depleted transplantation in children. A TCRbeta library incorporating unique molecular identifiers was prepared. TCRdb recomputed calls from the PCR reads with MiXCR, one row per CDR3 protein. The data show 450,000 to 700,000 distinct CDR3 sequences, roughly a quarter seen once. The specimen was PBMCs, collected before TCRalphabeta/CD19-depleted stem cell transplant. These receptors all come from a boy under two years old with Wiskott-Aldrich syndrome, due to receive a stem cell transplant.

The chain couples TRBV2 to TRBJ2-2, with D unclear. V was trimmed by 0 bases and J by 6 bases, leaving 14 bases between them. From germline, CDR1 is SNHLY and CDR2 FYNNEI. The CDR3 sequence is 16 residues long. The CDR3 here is CASSEAWALSPGELFF. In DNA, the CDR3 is TGTGCCAGCAGTGAAGCATGGGCTTTATCTCCCGGGGAGCTGTTTTTT. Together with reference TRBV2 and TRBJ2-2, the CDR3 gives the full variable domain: EPEVTQTPSHQVTQMGQEVILRCVPISNHLYFYWYRQILGQKVEFLVSFYNNEISEKSEIFDDQFSVERPDGSNFTLKIRSTKLEDSAMYFCASSEAWALSPGELFFGEGSRLTVL.

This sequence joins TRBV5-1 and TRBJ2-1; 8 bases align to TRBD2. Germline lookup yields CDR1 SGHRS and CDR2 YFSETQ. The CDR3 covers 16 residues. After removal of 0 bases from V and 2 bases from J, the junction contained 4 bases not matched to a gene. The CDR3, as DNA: TGCGCCAGCAGCTTGGTTGGTAGCGGGACCTACAATGAGCAGTTCTTC. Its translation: CASSLVGSGTYNEQFF. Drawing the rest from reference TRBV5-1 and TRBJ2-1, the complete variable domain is KAGVTQTPRYLIKTRGQQVTLSCSPISGHRSVSWYQQTPGQGLQFLFEYFSETQRNKGNFPGRFSGRQFSNSRSEMNVSTLELGDSALYLCASSLVGSGTYNEQFFGPGTRLTVL.

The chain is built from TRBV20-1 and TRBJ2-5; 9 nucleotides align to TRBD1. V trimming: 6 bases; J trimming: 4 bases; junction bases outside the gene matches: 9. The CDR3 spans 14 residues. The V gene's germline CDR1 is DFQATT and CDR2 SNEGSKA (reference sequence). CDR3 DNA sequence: TGCAGTGCCCCGGGACAGGGAGGATCAGAGACCCAGTACTTC. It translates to CSAPGQGGSETQYF.

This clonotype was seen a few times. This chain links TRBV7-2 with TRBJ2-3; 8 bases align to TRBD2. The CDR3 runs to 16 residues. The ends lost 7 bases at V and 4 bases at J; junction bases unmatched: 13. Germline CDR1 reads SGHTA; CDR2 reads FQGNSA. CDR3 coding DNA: TGTGCCAGCAACTTTACCGGGACTAGTAGATCAGATACGCAGTATTTT. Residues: CASNFTGTSRSDTQYF.

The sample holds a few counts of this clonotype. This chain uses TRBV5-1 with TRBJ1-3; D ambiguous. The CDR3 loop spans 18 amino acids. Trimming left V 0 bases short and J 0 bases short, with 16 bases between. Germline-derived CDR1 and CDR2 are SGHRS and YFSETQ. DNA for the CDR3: TGCGCCAGCAGCTTGGGGGTCAGGCCTTATGACTCTGGAAACACCATATATTTT. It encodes CASSLGVRPYDSGNTIYF.

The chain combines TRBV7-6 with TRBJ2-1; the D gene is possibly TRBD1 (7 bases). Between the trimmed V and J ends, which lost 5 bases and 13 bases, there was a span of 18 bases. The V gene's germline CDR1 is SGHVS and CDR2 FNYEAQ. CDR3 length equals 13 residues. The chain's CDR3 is CASSPAGQSGQFF. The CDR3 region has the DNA TGTGCCAGCAGCCCGGCGGGACAGTCCGGTCAGTTCTTC.

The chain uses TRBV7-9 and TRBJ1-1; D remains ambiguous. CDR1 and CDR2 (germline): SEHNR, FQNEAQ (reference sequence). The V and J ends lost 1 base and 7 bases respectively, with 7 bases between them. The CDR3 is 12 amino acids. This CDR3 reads CASSLGLFEAFF. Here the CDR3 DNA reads TGTGCCAGCAGCTTAGGGCTCTTTGAAGCTTTCTTT.

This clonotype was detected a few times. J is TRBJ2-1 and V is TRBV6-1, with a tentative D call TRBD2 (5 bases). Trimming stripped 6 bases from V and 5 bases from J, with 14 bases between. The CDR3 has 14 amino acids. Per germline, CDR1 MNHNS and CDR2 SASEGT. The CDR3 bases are TGTGCCAGCAGCCCACTAGTTTTCGACAATGAGCAGTTCTTC. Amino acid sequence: CASSPLVFDNEQFF.

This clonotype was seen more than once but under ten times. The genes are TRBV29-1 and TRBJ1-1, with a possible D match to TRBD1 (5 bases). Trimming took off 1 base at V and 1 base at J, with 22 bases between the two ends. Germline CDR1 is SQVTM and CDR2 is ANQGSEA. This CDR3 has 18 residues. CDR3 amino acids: CSVEASGLHRTPNTEAFF. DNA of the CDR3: TGCAGCGTTGAAGCCTCCGGCTTACACAGGACCCCGAACACTGAAGCTTTCTTT.

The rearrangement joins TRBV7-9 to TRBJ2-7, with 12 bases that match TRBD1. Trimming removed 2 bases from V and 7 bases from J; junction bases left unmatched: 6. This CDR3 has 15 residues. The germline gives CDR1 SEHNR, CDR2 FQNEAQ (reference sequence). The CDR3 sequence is CASSLTGQGADEQYF. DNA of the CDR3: TGTGCCAGCAGCTTAACGGGACAGGGGGCTGATGAGCAGTACTTC.

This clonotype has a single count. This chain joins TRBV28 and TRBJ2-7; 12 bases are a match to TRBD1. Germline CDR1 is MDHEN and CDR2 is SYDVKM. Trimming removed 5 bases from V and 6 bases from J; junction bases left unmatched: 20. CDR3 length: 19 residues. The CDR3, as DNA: TGTGCCAGCAGTCGGGGGACAGGGGGCGCGAGCGGGAGGTCACGCGAGCAGTACTTC. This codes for CASSRGTGGASGRSREQYF.

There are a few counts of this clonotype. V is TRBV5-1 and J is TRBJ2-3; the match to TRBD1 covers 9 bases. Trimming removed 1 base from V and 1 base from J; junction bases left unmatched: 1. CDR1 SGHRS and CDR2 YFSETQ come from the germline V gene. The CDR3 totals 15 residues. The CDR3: CASSLWTGGTDTQYF. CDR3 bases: TGCGCCAGCAGCTTGTGGACAGGGGGCACAGATACGCAGTATTTT.

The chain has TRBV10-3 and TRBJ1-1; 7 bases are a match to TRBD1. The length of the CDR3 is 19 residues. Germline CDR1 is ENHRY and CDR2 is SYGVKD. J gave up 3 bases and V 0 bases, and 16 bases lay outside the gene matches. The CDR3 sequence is CAISESKGANRDGDTEAFF. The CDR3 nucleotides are TGTGCCATCAGTGAGTCGAAGGGGGCGAACAGGGACGGAGACACTGAAGCTTTCTTT.

In nucleotides, the CDR3 is TGTGCCACCAGGAAGGGGGACAAACCCTACGAGCAGTACTTC. This codes for CATRKGDKPYEQYF. V and J are TRBV15 and TRBJ2-7, with a possible D match to TRBD1 (6 bases). Germline V gives CDR1 LNHNV, CDR2 YYDKDF (reference sequence). The CDR3 loop spans 14 amino acids. V gave up 6 bases and J gave up 2 bases, with 14 bases separating them.

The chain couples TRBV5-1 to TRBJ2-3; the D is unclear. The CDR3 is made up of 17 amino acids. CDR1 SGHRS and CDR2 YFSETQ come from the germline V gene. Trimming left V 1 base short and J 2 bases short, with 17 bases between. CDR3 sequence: CASSLRFNLPYTDTQYF. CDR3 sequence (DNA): TGCGCCAGCAGCTTGCGTTTCAACCTACCTTACACAGATACGCAGTATTTT.

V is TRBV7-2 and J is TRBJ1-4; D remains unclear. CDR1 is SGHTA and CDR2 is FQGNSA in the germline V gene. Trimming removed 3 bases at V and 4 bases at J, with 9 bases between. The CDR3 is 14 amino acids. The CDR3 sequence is CASSFQSFNEKLFF. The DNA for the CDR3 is TGTGCCAGCAGCTTTCAGTCTTTTAATGAAAAACTGTTTTTT. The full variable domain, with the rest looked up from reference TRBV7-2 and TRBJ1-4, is GAGVSQSPSNKVTEKGKDVELRCDPISGHTALYWYRQSLGQGLEFLIYFQGNSAPDKSGLPSDRFSAERTGGSVSTLTIQRTQQEDSAVYLCASSFQSFNEKLFFGSGTQLSVL.

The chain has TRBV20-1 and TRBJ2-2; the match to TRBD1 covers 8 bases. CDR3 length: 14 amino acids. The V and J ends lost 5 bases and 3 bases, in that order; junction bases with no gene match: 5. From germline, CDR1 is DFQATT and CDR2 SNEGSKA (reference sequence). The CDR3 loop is CSAVDRADTGELFF. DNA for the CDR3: TGCAGTGCTGTGGACAGGGCGGACACCGGGGAGCTGTTTTTT.

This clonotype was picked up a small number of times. CDR3 in DNA: TGTGCCAGCAGCTCCACCGGGACAGGGTTAGGAGCCTACAATGAGCAGTTCTTC. It codes for CASSSTGTGLGAYNEQFF. The genes are TRBV11-1 and TRBJ2-1; 9 nucleotides agree with TRBD1. V dropped 4 bases and J dropped 2; count of bases not matched to a gene: 12. This CDR3 spans 18 amino acids. Germline-derived CDR1 and CDR2 are SGHAT and FQDESV (reference sequence). Complete variable domain (other parts from reference TRBV11-1 and TRBJ2-1): EAEVAQSPRYKITEKSQAVAFWCDPISGHATLYWYRQILGQGPELLVQFQDESVVDDSQLPKDRFSAERLKGVDSTLKIQPAELGDSAMYLCASSSTGTGLGAYNEQFFGPGTRLTVL.